The 25 T cell receptor beta chains reported below all come from one sample, sequenced in a study of CD8+ T cells in alopecia areata. Following RNA extraction, reverse transcription yielded cDNA that acted as the sequencing template. The method was immunoSEQ multiplex PCR; TCRdb's version includes in-frame clones alone and lacks a portion of them. There are approximately 180,000 clones in the sample; about 61% occur only once, and more than 15% lies in the top ten. As for treatment: oral pan-JAK inhibitor, 5-10 mg twice daily. Sequencing was performed on CD4+ T cells sorted from blood, taken between weeks 55 and 65, from a patient treated with tofacitinib. The receptors were gathered from a human donor with alopecia areata.

J is TRBJ1-3 and V is TRBV21-1; the table's D gene call, TRBD1, was not cross checked with the DNA. TRBV21-1 is reported as a pseudogene. CDR3 length: 15 residues. The CDR3 spells CASSTRAASGNTIYF. In DNA form, the CDR3 reads TGTGCCAGCAGCACCAGGGCAGCCTCTGGAAACACCATATATTTT.

The CDR3 loop is CASSQRGEMNTEAFF. The CDR3 region has the DNA TGCGCCAGCAGCCAGAGAGGGGAGATGAACACTGAAGCTTTCTTT. The chain uses TRBV4-1 and TRBJ1-1, with D possibly being TRBD1 (5 bases). CDR3 length: 15 amino acids. CDR1 and CDR2 from the germline V gene are MGHRA and YSYEKL. V was clipped by 3 bases and J by 0 bases, with 11 bases between them.

This clone occurred once. The rearrangement links TRBV2 to TRBJ1-3; 10 bases match TRBD1. This CDR3 has 15 amino acids. Germline values: CDR1 SNHLY, CDR2 FYNNEI. V dropped 7 bases and J dropped 0; count of bases not matched to a gene: 3. The DNA for the CDR3 is TGTGCCAGCAACCGGGACAGGGGCTCTGGAAACACCATATATTTT. Its protein product is CASNRDRGSGNTIYF.

This clone was found a few times. The rearrangement links TRBV27 to TRBJ1-6; possibly TRBD1 for D (5 bases). V gave up 3 bases and J gave up 7 bases, with 10 bases separating them. This CDR3 comprises 14 residues. Germline V lookup: CDR1 MNHEY, CDR2 SMNVEV (reference sequence). CDR3 loop: CASSFGTANSPLHF. In nucleotides, the CDR3 is TGTGCCAGCAGTTTTGGGACGGCAAATTCACCCCTCCACTTT.

The chain has TRBV7-8 and TRBJ2-5, with TRBD1 matching over 7 bases. Germline trimming cut 5 bases from V and 4 bases from J; bases unmatched to any gene: 7. The CDR3 covers 14 residues. Germline V gene lookup returns CDR1 SGHVS and CDR2 FQNEAQ. CDR3: CASSHRDSRETQYF. In nucleotides, the CDR3 is TGTGCCAGCAGCCATCGGGACAGTCGAGAGACCCAGTACTTC.

The count of this clone is one. This chain uses TRBV6-5 with TRBJ1-2, with D possibly TRBD1 on 6 matching bases. CDR1 and CDR2 from the germline V gene are MNHEY and SVGAGI. The CDR3 spans 13 residues. V lost 5 bases to trimming and J lost 2 bases, with 9 bases between them. CDR3 DNA: TGTGCCAGCAGTGTCCAGGGGAACTATGGCTACACCTTC. This gives the protein CASSVQGNYGYTF.

This chain uses TRBV30 with TRBJ2-2, with TRBD1 identical over 7 bases. The CDR3 consists of 15 residues. Trimming at V came to 4 bases and at J to 2 bases, leaving 7 bases not matched to a gene. In germline, CDR1 is GTSNPN, CDR2 SVGIG (reference sequence). The CDR3 reads CAWTRGQDNTGELFF. The CDR3 DNA reads as TGTGCCTGGACAAGAGGACAGGATAACACCGGGGAGCTGTTTTTT.

This clone came up a few times. In the same sample, other DNA sequences code for this CDR3. For the CDR3, the DNA is TGCAGCGTTGAAAAGGACTCCTACGAGCAGTACTTC. It yields the protein CSVEKDSYEQYF. The V and J genes are TRBV29-1 and TRBJ2-7; D uncertain. Trimming left V 2 bases short and J 0 bases short, with 5 bases between. Germline loops: CDR1 SQVTM, CDR2 ANQGSEA. The CDR3 contains 12 residues.

The gene calls are TRBV25-1 and TRBJ2-5; D possibly corresponds to TRBD2 (5 bases). This CDR3 region has 14 residues. V was pared by 6 bases and J by 5 bases, with 16 bases between. CDR1 and CDR2 from the germline V gene are MGHDK and SYGVNS. Here the CDR3 DNA reads TGTGCCAGCAGAGAGTCCGGGGTCCGGGAGACCCAGTACTTC. Encoded protein: CASRESGVRETQYF.

The chain recombines TRBV7-9 with TRBJ1-4; TRBD1 might be the D (6 bases). Deletions cut 5 bases from V and 6 bases from J, with 16 bases between. CDR3 length: 15 amino acids. Germline assignment: CDR1 SEHNR and CDR2 FQNEAQ (reference sequence). DNA for the CDR3: TGTGCCAGCAGCGCTTTTGACAGGCGAGATGAAAAACTGTTTTTT. It is translated as CASSAFDRRDEKLFF.

The rearrangement links TRBV6-5 to TRBJ1-1; no definite D call. The V end lost 2 bases, the J end lost 1 base, and 5 bases lay between the germline ends. The CDR3 contains 13 residues. Germline CDR1 reads MNHEY; CDR2 reads SVGAGI. CDR3 sequence reads: CASSYRWNTEAFF. The DNA of the CDR3 is TGTGCCAGCAGTTACCGGTGGAACACTGAAGCTTTCTTT.

The V gene is TRBV25-1, the J gene TRBJ2-3; D may correspond to TRBD1 or TRBD2 (7 bases each). Between the trimmed V and J ends, which lost 4 bases and 2 bases, there was a span of 13 bases. The CDR3 length is 15 residues. The V gene's germline CDR1 is MGHDK and CDR2 SYGVNS. The CDR3 bases are TGTGCCAGCAGTGGCAGGGGGGGCCCCACAGATACGCAGTATTTT. This translates into CASSGRGGPTDTQYF.

This clone was counted between two and nine times. The chain is built from TRBV29-1 and TRBJ2-3, with D possibly TRBD1 on 5 matching bases. V was cut by 3 bases and J by 5 bases, with 12 bases left in between. This CDR3 contains 13 residues. Germline values: CDR1 SQVTM, CDR2 ANQGSEA. CDR3 residues: CSVEAPGQDTQYF. The CDR3 nucleotides read TGCAGCGTTGAGGCTCCAGGGCAAGATACGCAGTATTTT.

The chain uses TRBV20-1 and TRBJ1-1, with D hard to call. From germline, CDR1 is DFQATT and CDR2 SNEGSKA (reference sequence). The ends were cut back, 0 bases at V and 2 bases at J, with 1 base in the middle. The CDR3 runs 11 residues. CDR3: CSARDNTEAFF. CDR3 bases: TGCAGTGCTAGAGATAACACTGAAGCTTTCTTT.

The CDR3 here is CASSRIGEVGGYTF. The CDR3 DNA reads TGTGCCAGCAGCCGCATCGGGGAGGTTGGTGGCTACACCTTC. The chain is built from TRBV5-4 and TRBJ1-2, with D uncertain. CDR1 is SGHNT, CDR2 YYREEE, per germline (reference sequence). This CDR3 is built from 14 residues. V gave up 4 bases and J gave up 7 bases, with 17 bases separating them.

The rearrangement joins TRBV7-9 to TRBJ2-3, with D hard to call. The V end was cut by 5 bases, the J end by 4 bases, with 7 bases between. Germline CDR1 reads SEHNR; CDR2 reads FQNEAQ (reference sequence). This CDR3 is built from 12 residues. The CDR3: CASSLLPDTQYF. The CDR3 DNA sequence: TGTGCCAGCAGCCTACTCCCAGATACGCAGTATTTT.

The count of this clone is one. This chain uses TRBV7-8 with TRBJ2-7; D possibly uses TRBD1 or TRBD2 (5 bases each). The CDR3 is made up of 14 amino acids. Germline CDR1 and CDR2: SGHVS and FQNEAQ. V lost 5 bases and J lost 2, with 13 bases in between. The CDR3 DNA sequence: TGTGCCAGCAGCGCCCGGGACGGTACCTACGAGCAGTACTTC. This translates into CASSARDGTYEQYF.

V and J are TRBV2 and TRBJ1-2; D gene uncertain. The CDR3 is 14 amino acids. CDR1 is SNHLY and CDR2 is FYNNEI in the germline V gene. Trimming took off 2 bases at V and 4 bases at J, with 11 bases between the two ends. In nucleotides, the CDR3 is TGTGCCAGCAGTGAATTGGACGGTCCCTATGGCTACACCTTC. Translated: CASSELDGPYGYTF. Drawing the rest from reference TRBV2 and TRBJ1-2, the complete variable domain is EPEVTQTPSHQVTQMGQEVILRCVPISNHLYFYWYRQILGQKVEFLVSFYNNEISEKSEIFDDQFSVERPDGSNFTLKIRSTKLEDSAMYFCASSELDGPYGYTFGSGTRLTVV.

The V call is TRBV2, the J call TRBJ1-2; TRBD1 might be the D (5 bases). V was cut by 6 bases and J by 4 bases, with 18 bases left in between. CDR1 and CDR2 (germline): SNHLY, FYNNEI. The CDR3 is made up of 15 amino acids. CDR3 sequence reads: CASRTEGRPAYGYTF. DNA for the CDR3: TGTGCCAGCAGGACGGAGGGGAGGCCCGCCTATGGCTACACCTTC. The full variable domain, its missing parts supplied by reference TRBV2 and TRBJ1-2, is EPEVTQTPSHQVTQMGQEVILRCVPISNHLYFYWYRQILGQKVEFLVSFYNNEISEKSEIFDDQFSVERPDGSNFTLKIRSTKLEDSAMYFCASRTEGRPAYGYTFGSGTRLTVV.

The CDR3 spells CASTHTLGGYGYTF. The CDR3 coding sequence is TGTGCCAGCACCCACACTCTCGGGGGGTATGGCTACACCTTC. V and J are TRBV6-5 and TRBJ1-2, with D possibly being TRBD1 (5 bases). Trimming left V 7 bases short and J 5 bases short, with 17 bases between. Germline V CDR1 and CDR2: MNHEY, SVGAGI. The CDR3 is 14 residues long.

This clone came up once. The J gene is TRBJ2-7, the V gene TRBV23-1; the match to TRBD2 covers 9 bases. TRBV23-1 qualifies as an ORF whose function is uncertain. The CDR3 is 18 residues long. The ends lost 2 bases at V and 7 bases at J; junction bases unmatched: 18. The CDR3 DNA follows: TGCGCCAGCAGTCAACCCACTCCCGGAGCTAGCGGGGTTGTTGAGCAGTACTTC. It is translated as CASSQPTPGASGVVEQYF.

The chain has TRBV28 and TRBJ2-7, with D perhaps assigned TRBD1 or TRBD2 (5 bases each). V gave up 3 bases and J gave up 3 bases, with 12 bases separating them. CDR1 is MDHEN, CDR2 SYDVKM, per germline. CDR3 length: 14 amino acids. The CDR3 is CASSLAGTSYEQYF. CDR3 nucleotide sequence: TGTGCCAGCAGTTTGGCTGGGACGAGCTACGAGCAGTACTTC.

The CDR3 protein is CASSQTSLRETQYF. The CDR3 DNA sequence: TGCGCCAGCAGCCAAACTAGTCTTCGGGAGACCCAGTACTTC. This chain joins TRBV4-1 and TRBJ2-5, with a weak D call TRBD2 (5 bases). Trimming shortened V by 2 bases and J by 5 bases, and 12 bases separated the two germline ends. This CDR3 has 14 residues. The germline gives CDR1 MGHRA, CDR2 YSYEKL.

The chain is built from TRBV4-1 and TRBJ2-2, with 7 positions matching TRBD1. Trimming cost V 0 bases and J 1 base; bases outside gene matches: 2. The length of the CDR3 is 16 residues. Germline CDR1 MGHRA, CDR2 YSYEKL. CDR3 loop: CASSQEQGVNTGELFF. The DNA for the CDR3 is TGCGCCAGCAGCCAAGAGCAGGGGGTGAACACCGGGGAGCTGTTTTTT.

CDR3 amino acids: CASSQAGLASDEQFF. The CDR3 DNA follows: TGCGCCAGCAGCCAAGCGGGACTAGCGAGCGATGAGCAGTTCTTC. The chain links TRBV4-1 to TRBJ2-1, with TRBD2 matching over 10 bases. This CDR3 is built from 15 residues. Per germline, CDR1 MGHRA and CDR2 YSYEKL. The J segment lost 8 bases and the V segment lost 1 base, leaving 5 bases of the junction unmatched.